The source of this TCR beta chain is a study of beta chain features in type 1 diabetes. Study summary: No age, gender or cell yield differences were seen between patients and healthy donors. Overall study results and limits: The study found moderately but significantly shorter TCRB CDR3s in all four CD4+ subsets of Type 1 diabetes patients.

This clone was seen more than once but under ten times. Its antigen is unidentified. The same CDR3 can be traced to other DNA sequences in this sample. The V end lost 3 bases, the J end lost 1 base, and 6 bases lay between the germline ends. This CDR3 region has 13 residues. Germline CDR1 is SGHTA and CDR2 is FQGNSA. Since all of the isolated RNA was reverse transcribed, expressed TCRB transcripts were what got sequenced. Produced via immunoSEQ multiplex PCR; TCRdb's table is partial and in-frame only. The table has roughly 300,000 clones, about a tenth seen once. This chain uses TRBV7-2 with TRBJ2-5; perhaps TRBD1 as D (5 bases). The sample consisted of central memory CD4+ T cells from blood. The TCR sequence derives from a man aged 25-45 years with type 1 diabetes. The CDR3 sequence is CASSLGPQETQYF. DNA for the CDR3: TGTGCCAGCAGCTTGGGGCCCCAAGAGACCCAGTACTTC.